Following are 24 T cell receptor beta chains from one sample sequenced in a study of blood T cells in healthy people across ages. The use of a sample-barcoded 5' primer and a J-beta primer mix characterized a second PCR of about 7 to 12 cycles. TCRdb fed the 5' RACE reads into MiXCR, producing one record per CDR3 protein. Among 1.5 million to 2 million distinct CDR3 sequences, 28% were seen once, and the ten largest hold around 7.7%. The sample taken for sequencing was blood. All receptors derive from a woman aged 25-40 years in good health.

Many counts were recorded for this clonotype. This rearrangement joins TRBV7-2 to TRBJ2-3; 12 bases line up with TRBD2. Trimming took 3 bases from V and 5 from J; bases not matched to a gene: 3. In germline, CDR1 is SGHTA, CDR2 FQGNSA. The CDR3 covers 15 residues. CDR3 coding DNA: TGTGCCAGCAGCTTGACTAGCGGGAGAATAGATACGCAGTATTTT. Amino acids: CASSLTSGRIDTQYF.

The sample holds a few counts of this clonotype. The CDR3 sequence: CASSRFSVGQDSYEQYF. DNA of the CDR3: TGTGCCAGCAGTAGGTTCTCCGTCGGACAGGACTCCTACGAGCAGTACTTC. This rearrangement joins TRBV12-3 or TRBV12-4 to TRBJ2-7; 7 bases fit TRBD1. The CDR3 loop spans 17 amino acids. V trimming: 5 bases; J trimming: 0 bases; junction bases outside the gene matches: 13.

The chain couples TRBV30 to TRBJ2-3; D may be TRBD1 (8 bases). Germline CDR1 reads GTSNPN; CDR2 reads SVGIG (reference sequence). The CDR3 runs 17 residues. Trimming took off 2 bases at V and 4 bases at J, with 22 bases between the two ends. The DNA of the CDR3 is TGTGCCTGGAGTATGCCGGGGGGCAGGGGGCTTCCAGATACGCAGTATTTT. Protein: CAWSMPGGRGLPDTQYF.

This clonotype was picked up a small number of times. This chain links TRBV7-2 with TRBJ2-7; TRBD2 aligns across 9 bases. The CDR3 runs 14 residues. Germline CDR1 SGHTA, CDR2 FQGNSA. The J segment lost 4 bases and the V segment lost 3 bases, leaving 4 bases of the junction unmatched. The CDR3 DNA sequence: TGTGCCAGCAGCTTTGCTAGCGGGAAATACGAGCAGTACTTC. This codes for CASSFASGKYEQYF.

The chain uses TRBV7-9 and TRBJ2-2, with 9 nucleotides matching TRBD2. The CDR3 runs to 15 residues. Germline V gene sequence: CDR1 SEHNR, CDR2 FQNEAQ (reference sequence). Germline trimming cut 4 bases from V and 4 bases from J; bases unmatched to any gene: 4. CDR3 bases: TGTGCCAGCAGCTATCTAGCGGGATCCACCGGGGAGCTGTTTTTT. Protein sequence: CASSYLAGSTGELFF.

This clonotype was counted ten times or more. The chain's CDR3 is CASSLLAGDQFF. The CDR3 region has the DNA TGTGCCAGCAGTTTACTTGCGGGAGACCAGTTCTTC. The chain combines TRBV12-3 or TRBV12-4 with TRBJ2-1, with 7 bases aligning to TRBD2. V lost 2 bases to trimming and J lost 13 bases; unmatched junction nucleotides: 5. The CDR3 loop spans 12 amino acids.

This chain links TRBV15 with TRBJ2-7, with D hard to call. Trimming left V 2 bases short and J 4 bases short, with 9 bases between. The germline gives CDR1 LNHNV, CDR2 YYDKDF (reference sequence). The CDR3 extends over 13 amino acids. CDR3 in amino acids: CATSRNSEYEQYF. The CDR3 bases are TGTGCCACCAGCAGAAACAGTGAGTACGAGCAGTACTTC.

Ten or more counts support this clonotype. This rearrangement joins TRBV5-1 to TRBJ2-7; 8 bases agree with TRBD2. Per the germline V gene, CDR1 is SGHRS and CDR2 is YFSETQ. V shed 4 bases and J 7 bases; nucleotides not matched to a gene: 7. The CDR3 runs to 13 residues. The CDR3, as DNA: TGCGCCAGCAGCGCCGTTATAGCGGGGGAGCAGTACTTC. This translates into CASSAVIAGEQYF.

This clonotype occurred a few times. The chain's CDR3 is CASSLRTGDTEAFF. As DNA, the CDR3 is TGTGCCAGCAGTCTCCGGACAGGGGACACTGAAGCTTTCTTT. V usage is TRBV28 and J usage is TRBJ1-1; 9 bases map to TRBD1. V shed 5 bases, J shed 3 bases, and the junction held 4 bases outside the gene matches. There are 14 residues in the CDR3. Germline V gives CDR1 MDHEN, CDR2 SYDVKM.

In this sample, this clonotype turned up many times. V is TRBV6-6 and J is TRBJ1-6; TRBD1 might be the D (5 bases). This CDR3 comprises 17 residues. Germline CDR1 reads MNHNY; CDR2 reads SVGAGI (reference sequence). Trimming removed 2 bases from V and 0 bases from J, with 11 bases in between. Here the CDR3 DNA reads TGTGCCAGCAGTTACCGGGACGTCGCCTCCTATAATTCACCCCTCCACTTT. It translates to CASSYRDVASYNSPLHF.

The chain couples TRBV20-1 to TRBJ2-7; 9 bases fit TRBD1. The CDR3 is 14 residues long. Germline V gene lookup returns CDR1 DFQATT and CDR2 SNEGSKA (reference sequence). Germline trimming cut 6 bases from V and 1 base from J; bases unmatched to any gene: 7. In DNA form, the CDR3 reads TGCAGTGCAACCCGGGACAGGGCTTCCTACGAGCAGTACTTC. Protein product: CSATRDRASYEQYF.

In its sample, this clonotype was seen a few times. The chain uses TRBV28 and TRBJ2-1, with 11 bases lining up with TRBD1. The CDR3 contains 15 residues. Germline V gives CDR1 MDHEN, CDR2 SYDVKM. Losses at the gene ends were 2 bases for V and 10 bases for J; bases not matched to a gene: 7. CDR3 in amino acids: CASSLRLGDRGEQFF. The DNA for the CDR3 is TGTGCCAGCAGTTTAAGGCTGGGGGACAGGGGGGAGCAGTTCTTC.

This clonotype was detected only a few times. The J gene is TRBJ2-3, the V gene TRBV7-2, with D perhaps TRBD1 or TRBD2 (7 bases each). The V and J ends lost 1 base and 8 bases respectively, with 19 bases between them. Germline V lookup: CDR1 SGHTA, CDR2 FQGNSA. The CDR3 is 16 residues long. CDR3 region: CASSLEGPGGGGTQYF. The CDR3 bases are TGTGCCAGCAGCTTAGAGGGTCCAGGGGGGGGCGGTACGCAGTATTTT.

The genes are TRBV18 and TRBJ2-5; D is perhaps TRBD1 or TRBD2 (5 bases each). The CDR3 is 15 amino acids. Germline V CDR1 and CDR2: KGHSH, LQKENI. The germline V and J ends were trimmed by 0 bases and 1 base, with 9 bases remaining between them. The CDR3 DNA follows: TGTGCCAGCTCACCACCGTCAGGGACCCAAGAGACCCAGTACTTC. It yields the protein CASSPPSGTQETQYF.

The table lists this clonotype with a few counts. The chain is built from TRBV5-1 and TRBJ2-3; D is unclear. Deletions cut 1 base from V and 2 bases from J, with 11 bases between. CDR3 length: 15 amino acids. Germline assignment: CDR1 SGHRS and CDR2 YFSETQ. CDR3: CASSLIGISTDTQYF. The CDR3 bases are TGCGCCAGCAGCTTGATAGGGATTTCCACAGATACGCAGTATTTT.

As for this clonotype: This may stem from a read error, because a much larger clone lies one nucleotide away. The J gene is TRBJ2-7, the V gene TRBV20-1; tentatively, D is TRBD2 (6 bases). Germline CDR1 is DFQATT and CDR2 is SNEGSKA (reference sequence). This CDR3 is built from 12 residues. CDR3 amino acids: CRARMEGYEQYF. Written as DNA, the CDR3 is TGCAGGGCTAGGATGGAGGGATACGAGCAGTACTTC.

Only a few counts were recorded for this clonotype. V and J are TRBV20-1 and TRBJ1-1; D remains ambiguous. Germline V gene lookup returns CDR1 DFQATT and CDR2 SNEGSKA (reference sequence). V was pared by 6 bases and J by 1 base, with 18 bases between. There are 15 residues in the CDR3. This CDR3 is CSADSAAIQNTEAFF. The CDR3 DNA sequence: TGCAGTGCCGATTCCGCCGCAATCCAGAACACTGAAGCTTTCTTT.

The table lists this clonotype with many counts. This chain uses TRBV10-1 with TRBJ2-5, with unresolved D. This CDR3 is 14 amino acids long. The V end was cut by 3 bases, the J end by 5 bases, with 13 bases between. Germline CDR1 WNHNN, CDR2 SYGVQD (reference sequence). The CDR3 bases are TGCGCCAGCAGTGAAGGGTCCCGCCGGGAGACCCAGTACTTC. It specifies CASSEGSRRETQYF.

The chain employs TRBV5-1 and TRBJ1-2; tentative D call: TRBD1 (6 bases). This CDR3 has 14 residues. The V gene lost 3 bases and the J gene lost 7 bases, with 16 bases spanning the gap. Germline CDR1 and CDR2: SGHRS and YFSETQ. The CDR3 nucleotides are TGCGCCAGCAGCTCCACCGGGGGCGAAGTTGGCTACACCTTC. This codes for CASSSTGGEVGYTF.

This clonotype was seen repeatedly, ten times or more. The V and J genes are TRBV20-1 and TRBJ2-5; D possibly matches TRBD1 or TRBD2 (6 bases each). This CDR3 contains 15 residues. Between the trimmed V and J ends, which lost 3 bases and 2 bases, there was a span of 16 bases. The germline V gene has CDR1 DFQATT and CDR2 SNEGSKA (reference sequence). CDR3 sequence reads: CSARDPRGRQETQYF. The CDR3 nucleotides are TGCAGTGCTAGGGATCCACGGGGGCGACAAGAGACCCAGTACTTC.

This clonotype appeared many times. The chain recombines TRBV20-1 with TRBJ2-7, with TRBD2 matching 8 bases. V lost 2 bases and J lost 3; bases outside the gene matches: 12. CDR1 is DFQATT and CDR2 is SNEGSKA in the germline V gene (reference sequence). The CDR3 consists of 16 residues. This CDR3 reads CSARTLSSGLNYEQYF. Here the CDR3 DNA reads TGCAGTGCTAGAACCTTGTCTAGCGGGTTGAACTACGAGCAGTACTTC.

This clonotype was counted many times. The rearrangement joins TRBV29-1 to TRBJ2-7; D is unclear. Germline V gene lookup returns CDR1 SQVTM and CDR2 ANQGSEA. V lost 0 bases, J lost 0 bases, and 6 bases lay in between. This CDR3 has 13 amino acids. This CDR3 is CSVEDGSSYEQYF. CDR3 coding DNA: TGCAGCGTTGAAGACGGAAGCTCCTACGAGCAGTACTTC.

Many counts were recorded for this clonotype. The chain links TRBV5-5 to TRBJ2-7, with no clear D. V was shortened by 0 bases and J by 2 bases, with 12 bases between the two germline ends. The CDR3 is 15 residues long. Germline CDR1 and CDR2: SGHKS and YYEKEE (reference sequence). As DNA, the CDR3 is TGTGCCAGCAGCTTGGGACTCTTCGAAACCTACGAGCAGTACTTC. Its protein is CASSLGLFETYEQYF.

CDR3 bases: TGTGCCAGCAGCTTAGCGCCAGCGGCCCTCTACAATGAGCAGTTCTTC. Translation gives CASSLAPAALYNEQFF. The V call is TRBV7-6, the J call TRBJ2-1; a weak D match, TRBD2 (5 bases). Germline loops: CDR1 SGHVS, CDR2 FNYEAQ. This CDR3 has 16 residues. V shed 0 bases and J shed 3 bases, with 12 bases lying between them.